The next 5 T cell receptor beta chains were all read from a single sample in a study of cytotoxic CD8 clonotypes in ibrutinib-treated CLL. The table came from immunoSEQ multiplex PCR; TCRdb's copy has only in-frame clones and leaves some out. The repertoire includes about 160,000 clones, roughly four fifths of them detected once, and about 5% sits in the top ten. Specimen: PBMCs, collected after 24 months of ibrutinib treatment. Every receptor here comes from a human donor with chronic lymphocytic leukemia.

The J gene is TRBJ1-1, the V gene TRBV9, with no clear D. Germline V gene lookup returns CDR1 SGDLS and CDR2 YYNGEE. V gave up 3 bases and J gave up 3 bases, with 9 bases separating them. The CDR3 extends over 13 amino acids. CDR3 protein: CASSDRVYTEAFF. For the CDR3, the DNA is TGTGCCAGCAGCGACAGAGTATACACTGAAGCTTTCTTT.

The chain combines TRBV12-1 with TRBJ2-7; TRBD2, the D gene given by the table, was not confirmed from the DNA. TRBV12-1 is listed as a pseudogene. The CDR3 loop spans 14 amino acids. CDR3 region: CASSLGGSNHEQYF. CDR3 nucleotides: TGTGCCAGCAGCTTAGGTGGTAGCAACCACGAGCAGTACTTC.

The rearrangement links TRBV5-1 to TRBJ1-1; maybe TRBD1 (5 bases). This CDR3 contains 15 residues. Per the germline V gene, CDR1 is SGHRS and CDR2 is YFSETQ. Trimming shortened V by 6 bases and J by 7 bases, and 22 bases separated the two germline ends. CDR3 nucleotides: TGCGCCAGCACCGCAGGGATCCTCCCGAAGGGTGAAGCTTTCTTT. Translated: CASTAGILPKGEAFF.

The chain uses TRBV13 and TRBJ1-6; the D gene is possibly TRBD1 (5 bases). With 2 bases removed from V and 14 bases from J, the gap between germline ends came to 10 bases. In germline, CDR1 is PRHDT, CDR2 FYEKMQ (reference sequence). The CDR3 contains 12 residues. The CDR3 region is CASSLQGFTLHF. The CDR3 DNA is TGTGCCAGCAGCTTACAGGGATTCACCCTCCACTTT. Based on the CDR3 plus reference TRBV13 and TRBJ1-6, the full variable domain is AAGVIQSPRHLIKEKRETATLKCYPIPRHDTVYWYQQGPGQDPQFLISFYEKMQSDKGSIPDRFSAQQFSDYHSELNMSSLELGDSALYFCASSLQGFTLHFGNGTRLTVT.

V is TRBV5-1 and J is TRBJ2-7, with D perhaps matching TRBD2 (5 bases). The CDR3 sequence is 13 residues long. With 0 bases removed from V and 3 bases from J, the gap between germline ends came to 7 bases. Germline values: CDR1 SGHRS, CDR2 YFSETQ. This CDR3 is CASSLAEGYEQYF. The CDR3 DNA reads TGCGCCAGCAGCTTGGCAGAGGGCTACGAGCAGTACTTC. Variable domain in full (rest from reference TRBV5-1 and TRBJ2-7): KAGVTQTPRYLIKTRGQQVTLSCSPISGHRSVSWYQQTPGQGLQFLFEYFSETQRNKGNFPGRFSGRQFSNSRSEMNVSTLELGDSALYLCASSLAEGYEQYFGPGTRLTVT.